These 26 T cell receptor beta chains were sequenced from one sample in a study of shared clonotypes between healthy human individuals. Libraries were prepared by immunoSEQ multiplex PCR; TCRdb keeps only in-frame clonotypes and omits some of them. This sample has some 1 million clones, with about 75% found just once. The specimen sequenced was memory CD4+ T cells sorted from blood. Subset meaning: CD45RA-negative fraction. The receptors stem from a man aged 18 to 30 in good health.

For the CDR3, the DNA is TGCGCCAGCAGCTTGTTTCCAGGGCGGACTGAAGCTTTCTTT. Translated: CASSLFPGRTEAFF. The J gene is TRBJ1-1, the V gene TRBV5-1; possible D gene TRBD1, 5 bases. Per germline, CDR1 SGHRS and CDR2 YFSETQ. This CDR3 has 14 amino acids. Trimming took off 1 base at V and 5 bases at J, with 12 bases between the two ends.

This clone was detected only once. V usage is TRBV5-1 and J usage is TRBJ1-2; TRBD1 matches at 8 bases. This CDR3 contains 15 residues. Germline V gene lookup returns CDR1 SGHRS and CDR2 YFSETQ. With V trimmed by 4 bases and J by 4 bases, 9 bases remained unmatched. The CDR3 DNA reads TGCGCCAGCAGCAACGGACAGGGCCGGAGCTATGGCTACACCTTC. Translation gives CASSNGQGRSYGYTF.

This chain links TRBV6-1 with TRBJ1-6; 11 bases fit TRBD1. The J segment lost 0 bases and the V segment lost 4 bases, leaving 5 bases of the junction unmatched. This CDR3 contains 18 residues. Germline CDR1 is MNHNS and CDR2 is SASEGT. The CDR3 nucleotides are TGTGCCAGCAGTGCCGGGACAGGGGGTTCCTCCTATAATTCACCCCTCCACTTT. Translation gives CASSAGTGGSSYNSPLHF.

The rearrangement joins TRBV2 to TRBJ2-7; D gene ambiguous. The germline gives CDR1 SNHLY, CDR2 FYNNEI. Trimming pared 6 bases from V and 0 bases from J, leaving 6 bases between. The CDR3 length is 12 residues. The CDR3 DNA reads TGTGCCAGCAGCCCCAGCTCCTACGAGCAGTACTTC. Its protein is CASSPSSYEQYF.

In its sample, this clone was seen once. The chain is built from TRBV11-2 and TRBJ1-5; tentative D call: TRBD1 (5 bases). The V end was cut by 5 bases, the J end by 7 bases, with 18 bases between. Germline lookup yields CDR1 SGHAT and CDR2 FQNNGV. The CDR3 has 15 residues. DNA of the CDR3: TGTGCCAGCAGCCCAGAGGGGTCTAGAGACCAGCCCCAGCATTTT. This sequence encodes CASSPEGSRDQPQHF.

On this clone: The sample holds other DNA sequences that translate to the same CDR3. V and J are TRBV4-3 and TRBJ1-5, with D possibly matching TRBD1 (6 bases). With 0 bases removed from V and 7 bases from J, the gap between germline ends came to 10 bases. This CDR3 has 14 amino acids. Germline lookup yields CDR1 LGHNA and CDR2 YSLEER. CDR3 amino acids: CASSQDGRGQPQHF. The CDR3 nucleotides read TGCGCCAGCAGCCAAGATGGGAGGGGGCAGCCCCAGCATTTT.

The rearrangement links TRBV7-2 to TRBJ2-7, with D perhaps assigned TRBD1 or TRBD2 (6 bases each). Germline-derived CDR1 and CDR2 are SGHTA and FQGNSA. Trimming removed 4 bases from V and 4 bases from J, with 17 bases in between. The CDR3 length is 15 residues. The CDR3 DNA follows: TGTGCCAGCAGCTCCGGGCCGGGGGCGAGGTACGAGCAGTACTTC. It encodes CASSSGPGARYEQYF.

This chain links TRBV19 with TRBJ1-2, with unresolved D. The V and J ends lost 4 bases and 2 bases respectively, with 11 bases between them. CDR1 is LNHDA, CDR2 SQIVND, per germline (reference sequence). The CDR3 runs to 14 residues. CDR3 DNA sequence: TGTGCCAGTAGTAGGTCGACGGTAAACTATGGCTACACCTTC. Its protein is CASSRSTVNYGYTF. The whole variable domain, remainder taken from reference TRBV19 and TRBJ1-2, is DGGITQSPKYLFRKEGQNVTLSCEQNLNHDAMYWYRQDPGQGLRLIYYSQIVNDFQKGDIAEGYSVSREKKESFPLTVTSAQKNPTAFYLCASSRSTVNYGYTFGSGTRLTVV.

This clone was seen only a few times. V and J are TRBV6-6 and TRBJ1-1; D is unclear. CDR1 is MNHNY and CDR2 is SVGAGI in the germline V gene (reference sequence). Between the trimmed V and J ends, which lost 4 bases and 9 bases, there was a span of 18 bases. The CDR3 runs to 14 residues. CDR3 amino acids: CASSFGVEGPKAFF. The CDR3, as DNA: TGTGCCAGCAGTTTTGGGGTTGAAGGGCCGAAAGCTTTCTTT.

The V call is TRBV5-1, the J call TRBJ2-5, with D possibly matching TRBD2 (6 bases). From germline, CDR1 is SGHRS and CDR2 YFSETQ. CDR3 size: 14 residues. Trimming left V 1 base short and J 5 bases short, with 12 bases between. CDR3 region: CASSLLGGRETQYF. As DNA, the CDR3 is TGCGCCAGCAGCTTGTTGGGGGGACGGGAGACCCAGTACTTC.

This clone occurred once. The chain uses TRBV6-5 and TRBJ1-2; 8 bases fit TRBD1. This CDR3 has 12 residues. J lost 11 bases, V lost 2 bases, and 4 bases had no gene match. Germline CDR1 MNHEY, CDR2 SVGAGI. The CDR3: CASSYPGQEYTF. DNA of the CDR3: TGTGCCAGCAGTTACCCGGGACAGGAGTACACCTTC.

This rearrangement joins TRBV15 to TRBJ1-2, with D uncertain. CDR1 is LNHNV and CDR2 is YYDKDF in the germline V gene (reference sequence). This CDR3 has 13 residues. V was cut by 1 base and J by 7 bases, with 10 bases left in between. The CDR3 loop reads CATSRGEVGGYTF. DNA of the CDR3: TGTGCCACCAGCAGAGGAGAGGTTGGTGGCTACACCTTC. Filled out from reference TRBV15 and TRBJ1-2, the complete variable domain reads DAMVIQNPRYQVTQFGKPVTLSCSQTLNHNVMYWYQQKSSQAPKLLFHYYDKDFNNEADTPDNFQSRRPNTSFCFLDIRSPGLGDTAMYLCATSRGEVGGYTFGSGTRLTVV.

The chain recombines TRBV28 with TRBJ1-5, with D possibly matching TRBD1 (5 bases). Per germline, CDR1 MDHEN and CDR2 SYDVKM. Trimming took 7 bases from V and 3 from J, leaving 16 bases between them. CDR3 size: 15 residues. The CDR3: CASTPRSRVNQPQHF. The CDR3 nucleotides read TGTGCCAGCACCCCTCGGAGCAGGGTCAATCAGCCCCAGCATTTT.

V is TRBV2 and J is TRBJ2-2; 9 bases match TRBD1. Germline V gives CDR1 SNHLY, CDR2 FYNNEI. V trimming: 8 bases; J trimming: 0 bases; junction bases outside the gene matches: 7. CDR3 length: 16 residues. The CDR3 region is CASQTGGRTNTGELFF. The CDR3 DNA is TGTGCCAGCCAAACAGGGGGCCGAACGAACACCGGGGAGCTGTTTTTT.

V and J are TRBV6-1 and TRBJ2-3, with D possibly being TRBD2 (6 bases). This CDR3 region has 16 residues. V lost 2 bases, J lost 8 bases, and 20 bases lay in between. Germline V gives CDR1 MNHNS, CDR2 SASEGT. CDR3 bases: TGTGCCAGCAGTGAATTTTGGATGTTAGCCGGGGGTACGCAGTATTTT. Translated, it gives CASSEFWMLAGGTQYF.

Many counts were recorded for this clone. Other DNA sequences in this specimen translate into the identical CDR3. V is TRBV30 and J is TRBJ2-7, with 9 bases aligning to TRBD2. This CDR3 contains 15 residues. V shed 0 bases, J shed 3 bases, and the junction held 6 bases outside the gene matches. CDR1 GTSNPN and CDR2 SVGIG come from the germline V gene (reference sequence). CDR3: CAWSVGAGGHYEQYF. The DNA of the CDR3 is TGTGCCTGGAGTGTCGGAGCGGGAGGACACTACGAGCAGTACTTC.

V usage is TRBV6-6 and J usage is TRBJ1-4; D uncertain. The V gene lost 4 bases and the J gene lost 4 bases, with 10 bases spanning the gap. The CDR3 is made up of 14 amino acids. Germline V CDR1 and CDR2: MNHNY, SVGAGI (reference sequence). The DNA for the CDR3 is TGTGCCAGCAGTTCGGGCAATTTTAATGAAAAACTGTTTTTT. It yields the protein CASSSGNFNEKLFF.

This sequence joins TRBV19 and TRBJ2-1, with D unclear. The CDR3 runs 14 residues. Trimming removed 6 bases from V and 8 bases from J, with 17 bases in between. Germline assignment: CDR1 LNHDA and CDR2 SQIVND (reference sequence). CDR3 region: CASSPLVWVHEQFF. DNA of the CDR3: TGTGCCAGTAGCCCCTTGGTATGGGTCCATGAGCAGTTCTTC.

J is TRBJ2-3 and V is TRBV7-3; D might be TRBD1 or TRBD2, each matching 5 bases. Deletions cut 6 bases from V and 8 bases from J, with 18 bases between. Germline CDR1 is SGHTA and CDR2 is FQGTGA. The CDR3 is 14 amino acids. This chain's CDR3 is CASSGGTNYATQYF. DNA of the CDR3: TGTGCCAGCAGTGGGGGAACCAATTATGCTACGCAGTATTTT.

This clone was observed a handful of times. The rearrangement uses TRBV7-2 and TRBJ1-2, with D maybe TRBD1 (6 bases). Germline V lookup: CDR1 SGHTA, CDR2 FQGNSA. V lost 6 bases and J lost 4, with 18 bases in between. The CDR3 covers 15 residues. CDR3 region: CASRAGGGWGYGYTF. In DNA form, the CDR3 reads TGTGCCAGCAGGGCAGGAGGGGGATGGGGCTATGGCTACACCTTC.

The chain couples TRBV29-1 to TRBJ1-2; TRBD1 matches 9 bases. The CDR3 covers 13 residues. V trimming: 5 bases; J trimming: 4 bases; junction bases outside the gene matches: 5. The germline gives CDR1 SQVTM, CDR2 ANQGSEA. The CDR3: CSVRGQGSYGYTF. Here the CDR3 DNA reads TGCAGCGTTCGAGGACAGGGGAGCTATGGCTACACCTTC.

Points on this clone: The same CDR3 can be traced to other DNA sequences in this sample. The rearrangement joins TRBV19 to TRBJ2-7, with TRBD2 matching over 11 bases. The CDR3 runs 14 residues. J lost 0 bases, V lost 9 bases, and 4 bases had no gene match. Germline V lookup: CDR1 LNHDA, CDR2 SQIVND (reference sequence). The CDR3 spells CASRLAGSSYEQYF. DNA of the CDR3: TGTGCCAGCCGACTAGCGGGGAGCTCCTACGAGCAGTACTTC.

The CDR3 reads CASSPRGRVADEQYF. The DNA of the CDR3 is TGTGCCAGTAGTCCCCGAGGCAGGGTAGCGGACGAGCAGTACTTC. V is TRBV19 and J is TRBJ2-7; maybe TRBD2 (6 bases). V was pared by 5 bases and J by 5 bases, with 19 bases between. The germline CDR1 and CDR2 sequences are LNHDA and SQIVND (reference sequence). This CDR3 comprises 15 residues. The complete variable domain, with remaining parts taken from reference TRBV19 and TRBJ2-7, reads DGGITQSPKYLFRKEGQNVTLSCEQNLNHDAMYWYRQDPGQGLRLIYYSQIVNDFQKGDIAEGYSVSREKKESFPLTVTSAQKNPTAFYLCASSPRGRVADEQYFGPGTRLTVT.

This clone was seen a single time. The rearrangement joins TRBV5-6 to TRBJ2-5, with D perhaps assigned TRBD1 or TRBD2 (5 bases each). Trimming pared 0 bases from V and 1 base from J, leaving 7 bases between. The CDR3 length is 14 residues. Germline V gives CDR1 SGHDT, CDR2 YYEEEE. Here the CDR3 DNA reads TGTGCCAGCAGCTTGGTTGGGGGCCAAGAGACCCAGTACTTC. Translated, it gives CASSLVGGQETQYF.

This chain connects TRBV14 to TRBJ2-1; D is possibly TRBD1 (6 bases). Trimming removed 5 bases at V and 4 bases at J, with 18 bases between. CDR3 length equals 16 residues. CDR1 SGHDN and CDR2 FVKESK come from the germline V gene. The CDR3 region has the DNA TGTGCCAGCAGCACTAAAAGACAGGCAAAGTACAATGAGCAGTTCTTC. This translates into CASSTKRQAKYNEQFF.

The V and J genes are TRBV5-1 and TRBJ2-1; 11 nucleotides align to TRBD2. This CDR3 contains 16 residues. Trimming took 4 bases from V and 12 from J; bases not matched to a gene: 15. Germline CDR1 SGHRS, CDR2 YFSETQ. CDR3: CASSPQLAGALSWQFF. The CDR3 nucleotides are TGCGCCAGCAGCCCGCAACTAGCGGGGGCCCTCTCGTGGCAGTTCTTC.